This T cell receptor beta chain was observed in a study of control samples from healthy donors and cancer patients. This clone was observed a few times. This CDR3 spans 13 amino acids. Trimming shortened V by 2 bases and J by 4 bases, and 6 bases separated the two germline ends. Germline CDR1 reads SGHTA; CDR2 reads FQGTGA. Data came from immunoSEQ multiplex PCR; TCRdb stores just in-frame clones and leaves some out. The table includes around 18,000 clones, 86% detected once. The receptor was derived from a woman in her seventies with colorectal cancer. Sample: PBMCs. The chain has TRBV7-3 and TRBJ1-5; D is unresolved. CDR3 nucleotides: TGTGCCAGCAGCTTACAACCGAATCAGCCCCAGCATTTT. It yields the protein CASSLQPNQPQHF.